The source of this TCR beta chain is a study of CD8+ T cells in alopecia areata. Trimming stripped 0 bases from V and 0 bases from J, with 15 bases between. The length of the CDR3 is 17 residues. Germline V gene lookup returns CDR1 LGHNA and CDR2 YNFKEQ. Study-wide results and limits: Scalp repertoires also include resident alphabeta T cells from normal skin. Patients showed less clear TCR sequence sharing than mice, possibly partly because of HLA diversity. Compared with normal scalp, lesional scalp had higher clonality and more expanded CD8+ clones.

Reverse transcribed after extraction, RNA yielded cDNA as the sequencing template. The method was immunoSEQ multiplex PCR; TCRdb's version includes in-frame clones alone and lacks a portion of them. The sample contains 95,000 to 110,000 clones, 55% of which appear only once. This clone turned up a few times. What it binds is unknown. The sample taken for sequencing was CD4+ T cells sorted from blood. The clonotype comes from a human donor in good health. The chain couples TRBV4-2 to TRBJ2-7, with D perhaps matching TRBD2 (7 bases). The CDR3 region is CASSQDPSAGASYEQYF. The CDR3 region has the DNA TGTGCCAGCAGCCAAGATCCCTCGGCGGGGGCCTCCTACGAGCAGTACTTC.